These 5 T cell receptor beta chains were all obtained from the same sample, sequenced in a study of T-cell memory formation after mild COVID-19. MiXCR, run by TCRdb on the 5' RACE reads, gives a single entry per CDR3 protein. The sample comprises approximately 150,000 distinct CDR3 sequences, roughly 14% of which are singletons, and 11% to 15% rests with the top ten. Sequenced sample: PBMCs or a T cell subset sorted from them (not recorded which). The receptors were gathered from an adult woman who had mild COVID-19 (a few samples of this study predate the infection). Cell type and time point are not known.

The table lists this clonotype with many counts. The rearrangement links TRBV5-1 to TRBJ2-5; tentatively, D is TRBD1 (5 bases). Trimming removed 0 bases at V and 2 bases at J, with 8 bases between. This CDR3 comprises 14 residues. Germline values: CDR1 SGHRS, CDR2 YFSETQ. CDR3 sequence reads: CASSLGTFQETQYF. In nucleotides, the CDR3 is TGCGCCAGCAGCTTGGGGACATTTCAAGAGACCCAGTACTTC. The full variable domain, in which reference TRBV5-1 and TRBJ2-5 provide the parts outside the CDR3, is KAGVTQTPRYLIKTRGQQVTLSCSPISGHRSVSWYQQTPGQGLQFLFEYFSETQRNKGNFPGRFSGRQFSNSRSEMNVSTLELGDSALYLCASSLGTFQETQYFGPGTRLLVL.

This clonotype has just a few counts. The gene calls are TRBV18 and TRBJ1-5, with D tentatively TRBD1 (5 bases). Germline V CDR1 and CDR2: KGHSH, LQKENI. V gave up 3 bases and J gave up 7 bases, with 16 bases separating them. The CDR3 has 15 residues. CDR3 region: CASSPWQGEKQPQHF. The CDR3 DNA reads as TGTGCCAGCTCACCGTGGCAGGGTGAGAAACAGCCCCAGCATTTT.

The rearrangement links TRBV7-9 to TRBJ1-2; D unresolved. The CDR3 is made up of 11 amino acids. Trimming cost V 3 bases and J 3 bases, with 2 bases left between them. The germline CDR1 and CDR2 sequences are SEHNR and FQNEAQ (reference sequence). CDR3 residues: CASSFYYGYTF. The CDR3 bases are TGTGCCAGCAGCTTTTACTATGGCTACACCTTC.

This clonotype occurred once. The V call is TRBV20-1, the J call TRBJ2-1, with 8 positions matching TRBD1. The ends lost 6 bases at V and 5 bases at J; junction bases unmatched: 6. The CDR3 has 13 residues. Germline CDR1 reads DFQATT; CDR2 reads SNEGSKA (reference sequence). DNA for the CDR3: TGCAGTGCCAGGGACAGGACTAACAATGAGCAGTTCTTC. This encodes CSARDRTNNEQFF.

The chain employs TRBV3-1 and TRBJ1-5; the D gene is possibly TRBD1 (6 bases). Trimming took 5 bases from V and 7 from J, leaving 12 bases between them. The CDR3 is 13 residues long. Germline CDR1 reads LGHDT; CDR2 reads YNNKEL (reference sequence). As DNA, the CDR3 is TGTGCCAGCAGCTCACAGGGTTTGCAGCCCCAGCATTTT. This sequence encodes CASSSQGLQPQHF.